The rows below give T cell receptor beta chains drawn from one sample of a study of T cell responses to AZD1222 COVID-19 vaccine. The table came from immunoSEQ multiplex PCR; TCRdb's copy has only in-frame clones and leaves some out. The sample holds 100,000 to 140,000 clones, roughly nine tenths seen once. The specimen comprised peripheral blood, sampled 28 days after the second AZD1222 dose. These receptors were taken from an adult who received the AZD1222 COVID-19 vaccine. Each CDR3 is given with its conserved first and last residue. A D gene is named only where the DNA matches it firmly. Size is omitted from some rows. Given values are once, few, many or a class for expanded clones.

CDR3aa: CSVEGVQGARYEQYF
CDR3nt: TGCAGCGTTGAAGGGGTACAGGGGGCGCGATACGAGCAGTACTTC
j_gene: TRBJ2-7
v_gene: TRBV29-1
d_gene: TRBD1
abundance: -

CDR3aa: CASSTSAGRQETQYF
CDR3nt: TGTGCCAGCAGCACGTCCGCGGGTAGACAAGAGACCCAGTACTTC
j_gene: TRBJ2-5
v_gene: TRBV13
d_gene: -
abundance: -

CDR3aa: CASSLDRGAGYEQYF
CDR3nt: TGTGCCAGCAGCTTGGACAGGGGGGCGGGCTACGAGCAGTACTTC
j_gene: TRBJ2-7
v_gene: TRBV5-6
d_gene: TRBD1
abundance: -

CDR3aa: CASSVAPPGQGADEQFF
CDR3nt: TGTGCCAGCAGCGTAGCTCCCCCGGGACAGGGGGCCGATGAGCAGTTCTTC
j_gene: TRBJ2-1
v_gene: TRBV9
d_gene: TRBD1
abundance: -

CDR3aa: CSVADVSYEQYF
CDR3nt: TGCAGCGTTGCGGACGTTTCCTACGAGCAGTACTTC
j_gene: TRBJ2-7
v_gene: TRBV29-1
d_gene: -
abundance: -

CDR3aa: CASSLSNSDRASKAFF
CDR3nt: TGTGCCAGCAGCCTCTCCAACTCGGACAGGGCGAGTAAAGCTTTCTTT
j_gene: TRBJ1-1
v_gene: TRBV7-6
d_gene: TRBD1
abundance: -

CDR3aa: CASSGELSNQPQHF
CDR3nt: TGTGCCAGCAGTGGAGAACTTAGCAATCAGCCCCAGCATTTT
j_gene: TRBJ1-5
v_gene: TRBV25-1
d_gene: -
abundance: -

CDR3aa: CASSLGTGPYEQYF
CDR3nt: TGTGCCAGCAGCTTGGGGACAGGGCCGTACGAGCAGTACTTC
j_gene: TRBJ2-7
v_gene: TRBV7-3
d_gene: TRBD1
abundance: -

CDR3aa: CASSSRAVDGYTF
CDR3nt: TGTGCCAGCAGTAGTAGGGCGGTTGACGGCTACACCTTC
j_gene: TRBJ1-2
v_gene: TRBV12-3/TRBV12-4
d_gene: -
abundance: -

CDR3aa: CASSTNPEKLFF
CDR3nt: TGTGCCAGTAGTACCAACCCTGAAAAACTGTTTTTT
j_gene: TRBJ1-4
v_gene: TRBV19
d_gene: -
abundance: once

CDR3aa: CASSFSGELFF
CDR3nt: TGTGCCAGCAGTTTCTCCGGGGAGCTGTTTTTT
j_gene: TRBJ2-2
v_gene: TRBV12-3/TRBV12-4
d_gene: -
abundance: -

CDR3aa: CASSITASSYNEQFF
CDR3nt: TGTGCTAGCAGCATTACAGCGAGCTCCTACAATGAGCAGTTCTTC
j_gene: TRBJ2-1
v_gene: TRBV7-7
d_gene: -
abundance: -

CDR3aa: CASSLDRGSYEQYF
CDR3nt: TGTGCCAGCAGTCTAGACAGGGGTAGTTACGAGCAGTACTTC
j_gene: TRBJ2-7
v_gene: TRBV6-5
d_gene: TRBD1
abundance: -

CDR3aa: CAWSALPEGEQFF
CDR3nt: TGTGCCTGGAGTGCATTACCGGAGGGAGAGCAGTTCTTC
j_gene: TRBJ2-1
v_gene: TRBV30
d_gene: -
abundance: -

CDR3aa: CSVEDRASGVSRAQYF
CDR3nt: TGCAGCGTTGAAGATCGGGCTAGCGGGGTATCTAGGGCCCAGTACTTC
j_gene: TRBJ2-5
v_gene: TRBV29-1
d_gene: TRBD2
abundance: -

CDR3aa: CASREGLSNQPQHF
CDR3nt: TGCGCCAGCAGGGAGGGGCTTAGCAATCAGCCCCAGCATTTT
j_gene: TRBJ1-5
v_gene: TRBV5-1
d_gene: -
abundance: -

CDR3aa: CASSSREAGETYNEQFF
CDR3nt: TGTGCCAGCAGCTCGAGGGAGGCGGGGGAAACCTACAATGAGCAGTTCTTC
j_gene: TRBJ2-1
v_gene: TRBV7-9
d_gene: TRBD2
abundance: -

CDR3aa: CASSYGVPPPGDGYTF
CDR3nt: TGTGCCAGCAGTTACGGGGTTCCTCCTCCGGGGGATGGCTACACCTTC
j_gene: TRBJ1-2
v_gene: TRBV6-5
d_gene: -
abundance: -

CDR3aa: CASSIGGRAINSPLHF
CDR3nt: TGTGCCAGTAGTATAGGGGGCAGGGCGATTAATTCACCCCTCCACTTT
j_gene: TRBJ1-6
v_gene: TRBV19
d_gene: -
abundance: -

CDR3aa: CASSQGGNRPYYGYTF
CDR3nt: TGCGCCAGCAGCCAAGGGGGGAATAGGCCCTACTATGGCTACACCTTC
j_gene: TRBJ1-2
v_gene: TRBV4-3
d_gene: -
abundance: few

CDR3aa: CASSLEDGKHDEQFF
CDR3nt: TGTGCCAGCAGCTTAGAGGACGGAAAACACGATGAGCAGTTCTTC
j_gene: TRBJ2-1
v_gene: TRBV7-6
d_gene: -
abundance: -

CDR3aa: CATSDTSEVAFF
CDR3nt: TGTGCCACCAGTGATACCAGTGAGGTAGCTTTCTTT
j_gene: TRBJ1-1
v_gene: TRBV24-1
d_gene: -
abundance: -

CDR3aa: CASRWRPSAGVNEQFF
CDR3nt: TGTGCCAGCAGATGGAGGCCTTCGGCCGGGGTCAATGAGCAGTTCTTC
j_gene: TRBJ2-1
v_gene: TRBV28
d_gene: -
abundance: -

CDR3aa: CASSLGVRDRGRETQYF
CDR3nt: TGTGCCAGCAGCTTAGGAGTCCGGGACAGGGGGCGAGAGACCCAGTACTTC
j_gene: TRBJ2-5
v_gene: TRBV11-2
d_gene: TRBD1
abundance: -

CDR3aa: CASSGGGTTNEKLFF
CDR3nt: TGTGCCAGCAGCGGGGGAGGGACGACTAATGAAAAACTGTTTTTT
j_gene: TRBJ1-4
v_gene: TRBV9
d_gene: -
abundance: -

CDR3aa: CASSQGSGDDQPQHF
CDR3nt: TGTGCCAGCAGCCAAGGATCAGGCGACGATCAGCCCCAGCATTTT
j_gene: TRBJ1-5
v_gene: TRBV3-1/TRBV3-2
d_gene: -
abundance: -

CDR3aa: CASSPRTGGLNIQYF
CDR3nt: TGTGCCAGCAGCCCTCGGACAGGGGGTCTGAACATTCAGTACTTC
j_gene: TRBJ2-4
v_gene: TRBV9
d_gene: TRBD1
abundance: -

CDR3aa: CASSPGLAGGQGTQYF
CDR3nt: TGTGCCAGTAGTCCTGGTCTAGCGGGGGGCCAGGGGACCCAGTACTTC
j_gene: TRBJ2-5
v_gene: TRBV19
d_gene: TRBD2
abundance: -

CDR3aa: CASSQEGGPGQYF
CDR3nt: TGTGCCAGCAGCCAAGAAGGGGGGCCGGGACAGTACTTC
j_gene: TRBJ2-7
v_gene: TRBV3-1/TRBV3-2
d_gene: -
abundance: -

CDR3aa: CASSLRANSNQPQHF
CDR3nt: TGCGCCAGCAGCCTACGGGCTAATAGCAATCAGCCCCAGCATTTT
j_gene: TRBJ1-5
v_gene: TRBV4-3
d_gene: -
abundance: few

CDR3aa: CASSLGQGGSQPQHF
CDR3nt: TGTGCCAGCAGCTTGGGACAGGGGGGAAGTCAGCCCCAGCATTTT
j_gene: TRBJ1-5
v_gene: TRBV7-2
d_gene: TRBD1
abundance: once

CDR3aa: CASSEGGVAQETQYF
CDR3nt: TGTGCCAGCAGTGAAGGTGGGGTCGCTCAAGAGACCCAGTACTTC
j_gene: TRBJ2-5
v_gene: TRBV2
d_gene: -
abundance: -

CDR3aa: CASSLATGVGQPQHF
CDR3nt: TGTGCCAGCAGCTTAGCGACTGGGGTCGGGCAGCCCCAGCATTTT
j_gene: TRBJ1-5
v_gene: TRBV7-8
d_gene: -
abundance: -

CDR3aa: CASSQRTGDEKLFF
CDR3nt: TGCGCCAGCAGCCAGCGGACAGGGGATGAAAAACTGTTTTTT
j_gene: TRBJ1-4
v_gene: TRBV4-1
d_gene: TRBD1
abundance: -

CDR3aa: CASRQSSGKGGYTF
CDR3nt: TGTGCCAGCAGGCAGAGTTCGGGGAAGGGAGGCTACACCTTC
j_gene: TRBJ1-2
v_gene: TRBV6-5
d_gene: -
abundance: -

CDR3aa: CASSQTGGLNTEAFF
CDR3nt: TGTGCCAGCAGCCAAACAGGGGGCCTGAACACTGAAGCTTTCTTT
j_gene: TRBJ1-1
v_gene: TRBV6-5
d_gene: TRBD1
abundance: -

CDR3aa: CASSLIRQVNQPQHF
CDR3nt: TGTGCCAGCAGCTTAATTCGACAGGTCAATCAGCCCCAGCATTTT
j_gene: TRBJ1-5
v_gene: TRBV7-8
d_gene: -
abundance: -

CDR3aa: CASKRDSMVQPQHF
CDR3nt: TGCGCCAGCAAACGGGACAGTATGGTTCAGCCCCAGCATTTT
j_gene: TRBJ1-5
v_gene: TRBV4-1
d_gene: TRBD1
abundance: -

CDR3aa: CASSFNKGEGDTQYF
CDR3nt: TGCGCCAGCAGCTTTAATAAAGGGGAAGGGGATACGCAGTATTTT
j_gene: TRBJ2-3
v_gene: TRBV5-1
d_gene: -
abundance: -

CDR3aa: CASSLRQLPKGADTQYF
CDR3nt: TGCGCCAGCAGCTTACGACAACTACCCAAAGGGGCAGATACGCAGTATTTT
j_gene: TRBJ2-3
v_gene: TRBV5-1
d_gene: -
abundance: -

CDR3aa: CASSSGQGILDTQYF
CDR3nt: TGTGCCAGCAGTTCTGGACAGGGGATCCTAGATACGCAGTATTTT
j_gene: TRBJ2-3
v_gene: TRBV27
d_gene: TRBD1
abundance: -

CDR3aa: CASSLKTGHDSPLHF
CDR3nt: TGTGCCAGCAGCCTAAAGACAGGGCATGATTCACCCCTCCACTTT
j_gene: TRBJ1-6
v_gene: TRBV7-2
d_gene: TRBD1
abundance: -

CDR3aa: CASSLQGQSNTEAFF
CDR3nt: TGTGCCAGCTCACTCCAGGGACAGTCGAACACTGAAGCTTTCTTT
j_gene: TRBJ1-1
v_gene: TRBV18
d_gene: TRBD1
abundance: -

CDR3aa: CASSTYYEQYF
CDR3nt: TGTGCCAGCTCAACATACTACGAGCAGTACTTC
j_gene: TRBJ2-7
v_gene: TRBV27
d_gene: -
abundance: -

CDR3aa: CASRTAGWGNNSPLHF
CDR3nt: TGTGCCAGTAGAACTGCCGGTTGGGGGAATAATTCACCCCTCCACTTT
j_gene: TRBJ1-6
v_gene: TRBV19
d_gene: -
abundance: -

CDR3aa: CASRVRGGKNIQYF
CDR3nt: TGTGCCAGCAGAGTCAGGGGGGGGAAAAACATTCAGTACTTC
j_gene: TRBJ2-4
v_gene: TRBV6-4
d_gene: -
abundance: -

CDR3aa: CASSLGLTGGAQTQYF
CDR3nt: TGTGCCAGCAGCTTGGGTTTAACAGGGGGCGCACAGACCCAGTACTTC
j_gene: TRBJ2-5
v_gene: TRBV5-5
d_gene: TRBD1
abundance: -

CDR3aa: CASSHLWTGSSYNEQFF
CDR3nt: TGTGCCAGCAGCCACCTATGGACAGGGAGCTCCTACAATGAGCAGTTCTTC
j_gene: TRBJ2-1
v_gene: TRBV4-2
d_gene: TRBD1
abundance: -

CDR3aa: CASSQGVSGQGWSPLHF
CDR3nt: TGTGCCAGCAGCCAAGGGGTTAGCGGGCAGGGTTGGTCACCCCTCCACTTT
j_gene: TRBJ1-6
v_gene: TRBV3-1/TRBV3-2
d_gene: -
abundance: few

CDR3aa: CASSFLASGGGWVETQYF
CDR3nt: TGTGCCAGCAGTTTTCTGGCTAGCGGGGGAGGTTGGGTAGAGACCCAGTACTTC
j_gene: TRBJ2-5
v_gene: TRBV27
d_gene: TRBD2
abundance: -

CDR3aa: CASSYLGRTEAFF
CDR3nt: TGTGCCAGCAGTTATCTAGGACGCACTGAAGCTTTCTTT
j_gene: TRBJ1-1
v_gene: TRBV6-5
d_gene: -
abundance: -

CDR3aa: CATSGTGYDYGYTF
CDR3nt: TGTGCCACCAGCGGGACAGGGTATGACTATGGCTACACCTTC
j_gene: TRBJ1-2
v_gene: TRBV24-1
d_gene: TRBD1
abundance: -

CDR3aa: CASSQDLGTGNQPQHF
CDR3nt: TGTGCCAGCAGCCAAGATCTCGGGACAGGGAATCAGCCCCAGCATTTT
j_gene: TRBJ1-5
v_gene: TRBV4-2
d_gene: TRBD1
abundance: medium-sized

CDR3aa: CASSQELPGELFF
CDR3nt: TGCGCCAGCAGCCAAGAACTCCCCGGGGAGCTGTTTTTT
j_gene: TRBJ2-2
v_gene: TRBV4-1
d_gene: -
abundance: -

CDR3aa: CASSLHGYTF
CDR3nt: TGTGCCAGCAGTTTACATGGCTACACCTTC
j_gene: TRBJ1-2
v_gene: TRBV12-3/TRBV12-4
d_gene: -
abundance: -

CDR3aa: CASRQGAESGNTIYF
CDR3nt: TGCGCCAGTAGACAGGGCGCGGAATCTGGAAACACCATATATTTT
j_gene: TRBJ1-3
v_gene: TRBV10-2
d_gene: TRBD1
abundance: -

CDR3aa: CASTPGAPSGANVLTF
CDR3nt: TGTGCCAGTACCCCAGGGGCCCCCTCTGGGGCCAACGTCCTGACTTTC
j_gene: TRBJ2-6
v_gene: TRBV19
d_gene: -
abundance: -